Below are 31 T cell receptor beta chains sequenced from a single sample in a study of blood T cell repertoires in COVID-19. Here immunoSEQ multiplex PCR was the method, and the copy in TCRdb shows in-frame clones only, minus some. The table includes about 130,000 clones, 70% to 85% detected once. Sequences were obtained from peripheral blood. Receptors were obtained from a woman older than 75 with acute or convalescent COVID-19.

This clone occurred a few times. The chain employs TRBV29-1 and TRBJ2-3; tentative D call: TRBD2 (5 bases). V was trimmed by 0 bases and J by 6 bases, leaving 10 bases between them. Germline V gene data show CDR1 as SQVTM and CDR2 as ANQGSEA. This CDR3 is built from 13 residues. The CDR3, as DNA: TGCAGCGTTGAAGATCCCGGGGTGGATACGCAGTATTTT. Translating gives CSVEDPGVDTQYF.

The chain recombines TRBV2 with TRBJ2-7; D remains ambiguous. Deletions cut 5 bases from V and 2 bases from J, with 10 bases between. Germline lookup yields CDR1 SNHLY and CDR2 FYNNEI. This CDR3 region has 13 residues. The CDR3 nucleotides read TGTGCCAGCAGTCTACTTAAAGCCTACGAGCAGTACTTC. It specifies CASSLLKAYEQYF.

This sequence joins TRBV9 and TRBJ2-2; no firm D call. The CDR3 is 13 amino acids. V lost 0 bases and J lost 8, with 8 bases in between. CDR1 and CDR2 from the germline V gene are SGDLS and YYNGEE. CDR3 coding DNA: TGTGCCAGCAGCGTAGTTTCTATGGGGGAGCTGTTTTTT. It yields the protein CASSVVSMGELFF.

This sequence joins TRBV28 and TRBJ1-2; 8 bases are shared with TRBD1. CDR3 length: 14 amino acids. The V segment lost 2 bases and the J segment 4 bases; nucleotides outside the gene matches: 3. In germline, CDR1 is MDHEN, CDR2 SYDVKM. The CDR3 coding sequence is TGTGCCAGCAGTTTACCCACAGGGGGCTATGGCTACACCTTC. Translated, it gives CASSLPTGGYGYTF.

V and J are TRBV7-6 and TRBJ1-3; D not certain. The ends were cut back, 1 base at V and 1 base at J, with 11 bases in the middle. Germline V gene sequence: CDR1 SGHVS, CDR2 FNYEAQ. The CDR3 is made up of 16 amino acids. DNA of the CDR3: TGTGCCAGCAGCTTAGATAGCGTTCCTTCTGGAAACACCATATATTTT. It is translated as CASSLDSVPSGNTIYF.

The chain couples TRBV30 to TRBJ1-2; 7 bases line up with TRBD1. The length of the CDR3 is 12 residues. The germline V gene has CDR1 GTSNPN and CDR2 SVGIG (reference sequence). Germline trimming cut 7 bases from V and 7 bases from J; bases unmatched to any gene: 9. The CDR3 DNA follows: TGTGCCTACTCACCGACAGGGTCTGGCTACACCTTC. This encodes CAYSPTGSGYTF.

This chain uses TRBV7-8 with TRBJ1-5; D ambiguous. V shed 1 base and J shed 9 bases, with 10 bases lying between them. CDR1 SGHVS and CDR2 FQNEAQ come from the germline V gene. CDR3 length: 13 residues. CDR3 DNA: TGTGCCAGCAGCTTAGGCCAGTTAAGGCCCCAGCATTTT. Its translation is CASSLGQLRPQHF.

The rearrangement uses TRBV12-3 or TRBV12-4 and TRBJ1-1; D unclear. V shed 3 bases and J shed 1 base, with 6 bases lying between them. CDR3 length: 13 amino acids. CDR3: CASSFGGNTEAFF. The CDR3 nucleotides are TGTGCCAGCAGTTTCGGAGGGAACACTGAAGCTTTCTTT.

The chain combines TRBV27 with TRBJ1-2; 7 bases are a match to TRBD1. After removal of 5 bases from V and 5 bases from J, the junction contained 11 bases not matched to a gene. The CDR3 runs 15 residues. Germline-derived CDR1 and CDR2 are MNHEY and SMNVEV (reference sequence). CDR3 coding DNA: TGTGCCAGCAGTCAAAGCCGGACAGGAGTTTATGGCTACACCTTC. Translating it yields CASSQSRTGVYGYTF.

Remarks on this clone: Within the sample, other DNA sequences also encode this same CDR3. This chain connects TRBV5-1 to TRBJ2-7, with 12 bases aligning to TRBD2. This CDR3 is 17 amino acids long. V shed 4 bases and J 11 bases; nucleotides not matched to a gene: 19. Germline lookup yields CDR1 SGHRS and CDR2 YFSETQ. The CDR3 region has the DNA TGCGCCAGCAGCGGCGGGACTAGCGGGCGTCTCGCGTTCGGGGAGTACTTC. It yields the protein CASSGGTSGRLAFGEYF.

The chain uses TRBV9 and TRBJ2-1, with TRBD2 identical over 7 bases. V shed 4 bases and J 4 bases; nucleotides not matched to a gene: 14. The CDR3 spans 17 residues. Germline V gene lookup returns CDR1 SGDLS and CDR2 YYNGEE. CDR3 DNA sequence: TGTGCCAGCAGCCTCCGGGGGGACCCCACAGCGTACAATGAGCAGTTCTTC. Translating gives CASSLRGDPTAYNEQFF.

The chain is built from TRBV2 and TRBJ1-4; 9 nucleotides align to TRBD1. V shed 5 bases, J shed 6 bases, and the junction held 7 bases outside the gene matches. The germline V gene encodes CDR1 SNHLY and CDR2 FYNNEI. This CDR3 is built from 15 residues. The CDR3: CASSSLGQGDEKLFF. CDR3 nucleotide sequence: TGTGCCAGCAGTAGCCTGGGACAGGGAGATGAAAAACTGTTTTTT.

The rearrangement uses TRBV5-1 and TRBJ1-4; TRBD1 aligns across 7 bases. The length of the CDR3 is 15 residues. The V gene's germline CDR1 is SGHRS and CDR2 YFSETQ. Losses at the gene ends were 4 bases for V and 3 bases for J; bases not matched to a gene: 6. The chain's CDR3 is CASSPTGTANEKLFF. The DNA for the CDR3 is TGCGCCAGCAGCCCAACCGGGACAGCTAATGAAAAACTGTTTTTT.

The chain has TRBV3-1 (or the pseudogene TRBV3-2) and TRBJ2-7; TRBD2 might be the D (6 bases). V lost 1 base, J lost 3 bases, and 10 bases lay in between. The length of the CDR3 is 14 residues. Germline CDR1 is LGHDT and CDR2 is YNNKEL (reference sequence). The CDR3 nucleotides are TGTGCCAGCAGCCAAGTGAATAGCGGCTACGAGCAGTACTTC. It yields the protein CASSQVNSGYEQYF.

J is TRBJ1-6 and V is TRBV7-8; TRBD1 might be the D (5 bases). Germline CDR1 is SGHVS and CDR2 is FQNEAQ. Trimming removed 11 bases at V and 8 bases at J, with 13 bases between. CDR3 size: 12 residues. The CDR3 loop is CAVRDSDSPLHF. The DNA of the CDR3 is TGTGCCGTCAGGGATTCAGATTCACCCCTCCACTTT.

CDR3 amino acids: CASSSEGQGPYEQYF. The CDR3 DNA reads TGCGCCAGCAGCTCCGAGGGACAGGGACCCTACGAGCAGTACTTC. The genes are TRBV5-1 and TRBJ2-7; the match to TRBD1 covers 9 bases. Unmatched junction bases numbered 6, after V lost 3 bases and J lost 2 bases. The CDR3 is 15 residues long. Germline-derived CDR1 and CDR2 are SGHRS and YFSETQ.

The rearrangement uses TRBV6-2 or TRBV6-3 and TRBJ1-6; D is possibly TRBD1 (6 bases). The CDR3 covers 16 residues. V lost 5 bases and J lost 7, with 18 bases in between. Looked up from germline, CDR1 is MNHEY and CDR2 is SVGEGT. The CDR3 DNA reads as TGTGCCAGCAGTCGCTCCTTGAGGACAGTAAATTCACCCCTCCACTTT. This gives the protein CASSRSLRTVNSPLHF.

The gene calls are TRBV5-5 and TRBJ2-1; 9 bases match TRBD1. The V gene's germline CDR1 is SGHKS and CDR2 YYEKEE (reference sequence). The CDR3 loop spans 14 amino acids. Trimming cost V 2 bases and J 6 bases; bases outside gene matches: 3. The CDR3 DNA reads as TGTGCCAGCAGCTTAGGGACAGGGCGCAATGAGCAGTTCTTC. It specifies CASSLGTGRNEQFF.

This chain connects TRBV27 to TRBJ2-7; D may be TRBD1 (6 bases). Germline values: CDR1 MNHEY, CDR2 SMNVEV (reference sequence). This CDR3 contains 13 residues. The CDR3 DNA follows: TGTGCTGAAGAACAGGGATTCTCCTACGAGCAGTACTTC. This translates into CAEEQGFSYEQYF.

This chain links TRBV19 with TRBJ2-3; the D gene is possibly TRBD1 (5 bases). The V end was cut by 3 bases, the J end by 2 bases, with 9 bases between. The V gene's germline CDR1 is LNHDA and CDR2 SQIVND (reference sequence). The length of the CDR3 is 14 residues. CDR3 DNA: TGTGCCAGTAGTATGGGGCAGGTCACAGATACGCAGTATTTT. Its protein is CASSMGQVTDTQYF.

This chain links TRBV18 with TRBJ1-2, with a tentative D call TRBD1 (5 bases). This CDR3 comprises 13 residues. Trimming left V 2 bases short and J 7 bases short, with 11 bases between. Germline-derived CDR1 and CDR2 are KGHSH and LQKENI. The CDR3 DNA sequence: TGTGCCAGCTCACCAGACAGACCACTTGGCTACACCTTC. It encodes CASSPDRPLGYTF. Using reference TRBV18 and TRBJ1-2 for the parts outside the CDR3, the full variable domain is NAGVMQNPRHLVRRRGQEARLRCSPMKGHSHVYWYRQLPEEGLKFMVYLQKENIIDESGMPKERFSAEFPKEGPSILRIQQVVRGDSAAYFCASSPDRPLGYTFGSGTRLTVV.

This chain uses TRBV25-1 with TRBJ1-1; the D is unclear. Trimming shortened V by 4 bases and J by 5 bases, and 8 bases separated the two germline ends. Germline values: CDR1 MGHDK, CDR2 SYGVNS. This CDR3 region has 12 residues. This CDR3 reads CASSGGGTEAFF. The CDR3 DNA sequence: TGTGCCAGCAGTGGAGGTGGGACTGAAGCTTTCTTT.

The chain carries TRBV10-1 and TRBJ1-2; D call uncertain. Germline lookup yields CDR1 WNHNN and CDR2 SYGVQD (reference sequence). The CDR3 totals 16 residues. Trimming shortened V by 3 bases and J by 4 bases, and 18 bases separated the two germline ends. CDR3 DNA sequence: TGCGCCAGCAGTGAAGATCCCGGAGGAAACCCCTATGGCTACACCTTC. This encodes CASSEDPGGNPYGYTF.

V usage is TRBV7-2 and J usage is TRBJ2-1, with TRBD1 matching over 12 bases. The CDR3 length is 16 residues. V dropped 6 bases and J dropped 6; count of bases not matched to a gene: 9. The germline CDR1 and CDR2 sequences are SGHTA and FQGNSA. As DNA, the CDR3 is TGTGCCAGCAGTTCAACGGGACAGGGGGCCTCCAATGAGCAGTTCTTC. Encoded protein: CASSSTGQGASNEQFF.

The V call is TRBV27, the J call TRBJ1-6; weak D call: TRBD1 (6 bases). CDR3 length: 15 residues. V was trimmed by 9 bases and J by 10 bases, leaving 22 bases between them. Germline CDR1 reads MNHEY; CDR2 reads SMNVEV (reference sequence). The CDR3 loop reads CASADLNRVGSPLHF. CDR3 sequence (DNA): TGTGCCAGTGCCGATTTAAACAGGGTAGGGTCACCCCTCCACTTT.

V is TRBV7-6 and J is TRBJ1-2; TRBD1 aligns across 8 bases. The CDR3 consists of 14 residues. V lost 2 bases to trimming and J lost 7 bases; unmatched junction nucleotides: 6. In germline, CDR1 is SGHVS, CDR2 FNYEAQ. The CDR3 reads CASSLPRGRGGYTF. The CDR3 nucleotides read TGTGCCAGCAGCTTACCCAGGGGGCGAGGTGGCTACACCTTC.

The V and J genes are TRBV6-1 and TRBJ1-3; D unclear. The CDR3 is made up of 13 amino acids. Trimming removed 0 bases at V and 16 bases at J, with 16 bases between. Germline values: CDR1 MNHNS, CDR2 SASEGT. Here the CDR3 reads CASSEAMRQPLYF. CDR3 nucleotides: TGTGCCAGCAGTGAAGCAATGCGGCAGCCCTTGTATTTT.

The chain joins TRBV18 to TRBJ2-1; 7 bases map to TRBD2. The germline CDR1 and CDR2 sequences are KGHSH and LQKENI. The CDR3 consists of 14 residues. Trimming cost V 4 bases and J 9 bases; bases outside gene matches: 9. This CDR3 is CASSLTGLDSEQFF. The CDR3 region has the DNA TGTGCCAGCTCACTTACCGGACTAGATTCTGAGCAGTTCTTC. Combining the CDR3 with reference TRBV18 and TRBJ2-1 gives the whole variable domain NAGVMQNPRHLVRRRGQEARLRCSPMKGHSHVYWYRQLPEEGLKFMVYLQKENIIDESGMPKERFSAEFPKEGPSILRIQQVVRGDSAAYFCASSLTGLDSEQFFGPGTRLTVL.

This CDR3 reads CASRLGQRDTGELFF. The CDR3 DNA sequence: TGTGCCAGCAGGCTGGGACAGAGGGACACCGGGGAGCTGTTTTTT. The V call is TRBV27, the J call TRBJ2-2; 7 nucleotides agree with TRBD1. V lost 6 bases to trimming and J lost 3 bases; unmatched junction nucleotides: 7. CDR1 and CDR2 from the germline V gene are MNHEY and SMNVEV (reference sequence). The CDR3 totals 15 residues.

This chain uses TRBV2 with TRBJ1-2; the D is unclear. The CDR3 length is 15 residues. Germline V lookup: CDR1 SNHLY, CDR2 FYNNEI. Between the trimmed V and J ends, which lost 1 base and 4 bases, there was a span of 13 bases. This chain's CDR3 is CASSEGLLGSYGYTF. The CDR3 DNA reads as TGTGCCAGCAGTGAAGGGCTCCTCGGGAGCTATGGCTACACCTTC.

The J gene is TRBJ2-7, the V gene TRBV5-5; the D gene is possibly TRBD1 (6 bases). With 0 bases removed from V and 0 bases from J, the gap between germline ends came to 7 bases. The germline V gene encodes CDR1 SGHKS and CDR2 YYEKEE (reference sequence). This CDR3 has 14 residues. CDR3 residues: CASSLVDSSYEQYF. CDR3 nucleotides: TGTGCCAGCAGCTTGGTGGACAGCTCCTACGAGCAGTACTTC. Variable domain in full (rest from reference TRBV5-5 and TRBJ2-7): DAGVTQSPTHLIKTRGQQVTLRCSPISGHKSVSWYQQVLGQGPQFIFQYYEKEERGRGNFPDRFSARQFPNYSSELNVNALLLGDSALYLCASSLVDSSYEQYFGPGTRLTVT.